One TCR beta chain is described in this entry. Its antigen remains unknown. With the read ending 3 residues before the CDR3 end, the germline J gene is used to fill in that end. The data stem from a study of T cells in women clearing cervical HPV infection. Background on the study: Controls gave blood once infection was undetectable; cases at lesion identification. Study-wide results and caveats: Timing of associations relative to infection is unclear; T-cell subsets were not isolated.

TCRdb's table, derived via immunoSEQ multiplex PCR, lists solely in-frame clones and lacks some. The specimen's table records tens of thousands of clones. CDR3 size: 15 residues. Trimming stripped 3 bases from V and 3 bases from J, with 12 bases between. The TCR was taken from a woman between 18 and 69 years old with a cervical HPV16 infection that either progressed to CIN3+ or cleared (not recorded which). The sample was blood buffy coat. V usage is TRBV12-3 or TRBV12-4 and J usage is TRBJ2-1; possible D gene TRBD2, 6 bases. The chain's CDR3 is CASSFRDFYYNEQFF. The sequenced part of the CDR3 DNA is TGTGCCAGCAGTTTCCGGGACTTTTACTACAATGAG.